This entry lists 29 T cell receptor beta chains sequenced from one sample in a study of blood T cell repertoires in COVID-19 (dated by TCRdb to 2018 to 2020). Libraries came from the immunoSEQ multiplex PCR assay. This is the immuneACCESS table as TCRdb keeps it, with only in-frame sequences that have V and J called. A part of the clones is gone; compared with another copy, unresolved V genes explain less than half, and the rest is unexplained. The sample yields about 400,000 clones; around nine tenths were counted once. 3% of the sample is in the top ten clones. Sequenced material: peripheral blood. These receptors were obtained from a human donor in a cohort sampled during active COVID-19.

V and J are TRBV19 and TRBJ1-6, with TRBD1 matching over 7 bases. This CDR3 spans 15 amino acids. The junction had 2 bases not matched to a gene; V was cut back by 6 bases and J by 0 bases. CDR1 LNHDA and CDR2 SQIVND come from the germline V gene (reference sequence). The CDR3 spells CASRDRSSYNSPLHF. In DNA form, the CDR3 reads TGTGCCAGTAGGGACAGGAGCTCCTATAATTCACCCCTCCACTTT.

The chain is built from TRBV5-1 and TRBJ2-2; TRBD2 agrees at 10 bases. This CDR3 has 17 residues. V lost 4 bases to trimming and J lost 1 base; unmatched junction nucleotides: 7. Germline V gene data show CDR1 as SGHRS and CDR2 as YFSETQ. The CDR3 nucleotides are TGCGCCAGCAGCCAGCTTCGGACTAGCGGGAACACCGGGGAGCTGTTTTTT. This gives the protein CASSQLRTSGNTGELFF.

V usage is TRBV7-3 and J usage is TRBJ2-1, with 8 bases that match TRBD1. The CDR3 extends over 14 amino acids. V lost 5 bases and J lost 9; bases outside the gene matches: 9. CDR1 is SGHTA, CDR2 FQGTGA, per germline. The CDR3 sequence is CASSTGTGLVEQFF. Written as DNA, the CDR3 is TGTGCCAGCAGCACGGGGACAGGCTTAGTTGAGCAGTTCTTC. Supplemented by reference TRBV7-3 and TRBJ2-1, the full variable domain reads GAGVSQTPSNKVTEKGKYVELRCDPISGHTALYWYRQSLGQGPEFLIYFQGTGAADDSGLPNDRFFAVRPEGSVSTLKIQRTERGDSAVYLCASSTGTGLVEQFFGPGTRLTVL.

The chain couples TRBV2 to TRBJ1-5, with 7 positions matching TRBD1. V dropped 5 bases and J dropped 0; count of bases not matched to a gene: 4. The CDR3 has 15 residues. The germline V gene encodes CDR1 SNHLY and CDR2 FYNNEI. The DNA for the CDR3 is TGTGCCAGCAGTCAAGGACAGGTTAGCAATCAGCCCCAGCATTTT. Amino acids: CASSQGQVSNQPQHF.

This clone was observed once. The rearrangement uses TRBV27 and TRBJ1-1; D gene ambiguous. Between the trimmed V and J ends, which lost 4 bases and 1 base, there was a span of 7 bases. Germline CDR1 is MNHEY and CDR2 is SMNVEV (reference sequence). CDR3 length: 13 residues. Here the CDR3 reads CASSSTKNTEAFF. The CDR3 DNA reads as TGTGCCAGCAGTTCGACTAAGAACACTGAAGCTTTCTTT.

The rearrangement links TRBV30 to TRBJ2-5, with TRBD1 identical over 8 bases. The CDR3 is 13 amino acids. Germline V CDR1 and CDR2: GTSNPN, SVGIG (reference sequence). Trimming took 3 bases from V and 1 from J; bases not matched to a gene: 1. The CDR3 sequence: CAWRTGGQETQYF. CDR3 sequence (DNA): TGTGCCTGGAGAACAGGGGGCCAAGAGACCCAGTACTTC.

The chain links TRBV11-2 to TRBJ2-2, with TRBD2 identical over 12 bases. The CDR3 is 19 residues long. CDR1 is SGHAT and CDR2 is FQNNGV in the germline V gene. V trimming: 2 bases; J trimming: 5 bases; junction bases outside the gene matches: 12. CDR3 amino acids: CASSLSGLAGWSETGELFF. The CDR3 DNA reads TGTGCCAGCAGCTTAAGTGGACTAGCGGGATGGTCGGAAACCGGGGAGCTGTTTTTT. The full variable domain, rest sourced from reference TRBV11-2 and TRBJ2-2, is EAGVAQSPRYKIIEKRQSVAFWCNPISGHATLYWYQQILGQGPKLLIQFQNNGVVDDSQLPKDRFSAERLKGVDSTLKIQPAKLEDSAVYLCASSLSGLAGWSETGELFFGEGSRLTVL.

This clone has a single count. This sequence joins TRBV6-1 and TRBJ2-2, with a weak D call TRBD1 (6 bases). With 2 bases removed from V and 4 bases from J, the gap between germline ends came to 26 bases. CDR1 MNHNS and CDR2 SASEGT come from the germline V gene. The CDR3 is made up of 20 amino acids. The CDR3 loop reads CASSESTEFYAGASTGELFF. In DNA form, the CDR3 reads TGTGCCAGCAGTGAATCGACCGAGTTCTATGCAGGGGCAAGCACCGGGGAGCTGTTTTTT.

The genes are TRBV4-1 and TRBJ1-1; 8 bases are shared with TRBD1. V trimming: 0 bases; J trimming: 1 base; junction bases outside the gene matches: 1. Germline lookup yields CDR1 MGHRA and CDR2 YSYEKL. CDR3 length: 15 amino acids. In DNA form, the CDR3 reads TGCGCCAGCAGCCAAGAGACAGGGGCGAACACTGAAGCTTTCTTT. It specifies CASSQETGANTEAFF.

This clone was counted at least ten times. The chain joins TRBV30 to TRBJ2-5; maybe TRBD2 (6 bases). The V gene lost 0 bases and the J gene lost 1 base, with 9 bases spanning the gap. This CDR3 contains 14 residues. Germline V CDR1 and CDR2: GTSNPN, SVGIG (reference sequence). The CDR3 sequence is CAWSVSGGQETQYF. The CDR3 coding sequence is TGTGCCTGGAGTGTATCCGGGGGCCAAGAGACCCAGTACTTC.

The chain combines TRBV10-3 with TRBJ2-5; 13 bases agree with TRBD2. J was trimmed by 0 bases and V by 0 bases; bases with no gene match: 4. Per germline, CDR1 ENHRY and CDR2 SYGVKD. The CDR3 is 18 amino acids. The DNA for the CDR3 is TGTGCCATCAGTGAGTCGAAACTAGCGGGAGGGTACCAAGAGACCCAGTACTTC. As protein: CAISESKLAGGYQETQYF.

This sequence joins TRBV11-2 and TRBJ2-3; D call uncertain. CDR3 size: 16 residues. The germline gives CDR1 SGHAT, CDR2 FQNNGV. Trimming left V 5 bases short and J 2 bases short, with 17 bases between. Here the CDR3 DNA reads TGTGCCAGCAGCCCACAGATTCCCCCCCCCACAGATACGCAGTATTTT. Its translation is CASSPQIPPPTDTQYF.

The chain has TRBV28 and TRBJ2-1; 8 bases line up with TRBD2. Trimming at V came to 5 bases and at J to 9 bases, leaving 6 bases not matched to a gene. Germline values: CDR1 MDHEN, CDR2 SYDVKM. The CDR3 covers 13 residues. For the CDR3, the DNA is TGTGCCAGCAGTCCCTCCCGGGAGGGTGAGCAGTTCTTC. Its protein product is CASSPSREGEQFF.

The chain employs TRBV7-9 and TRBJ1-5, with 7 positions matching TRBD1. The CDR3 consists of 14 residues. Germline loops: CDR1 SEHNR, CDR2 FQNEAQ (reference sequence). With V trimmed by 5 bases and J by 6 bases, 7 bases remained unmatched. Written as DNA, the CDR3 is TGTGCCAGCAGCAGACAGGGTCTGGGTCAGCCCCAGCATTTT. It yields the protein CASSRQGLGQPQHF.

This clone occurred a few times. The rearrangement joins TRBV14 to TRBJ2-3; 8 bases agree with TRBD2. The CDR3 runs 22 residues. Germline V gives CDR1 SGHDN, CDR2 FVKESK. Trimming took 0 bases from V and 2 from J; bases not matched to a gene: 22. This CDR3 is CASSQDRVITSGSSINTDTQYF. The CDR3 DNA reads TGTGCCAGCAGCCAAGATAGGGTAATTACTAGCGGCTCATCGATCAACACAGATACGCAGTATTTT.

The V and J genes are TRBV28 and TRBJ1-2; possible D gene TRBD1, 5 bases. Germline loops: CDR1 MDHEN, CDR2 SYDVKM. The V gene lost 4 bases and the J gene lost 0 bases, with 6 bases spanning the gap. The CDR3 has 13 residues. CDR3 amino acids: CASSSTANYGYTF. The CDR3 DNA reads TGTGCCAGCAGTTCGACAGCTAACTATGGCTACACCTTC.

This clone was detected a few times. Here the CDR3 DNA reads TGTGCCAGCAAGGACAGGCCGAACACTGAAGCTTTCTTT. It yields the protein CASKDRPNTEAFF. J is TRBJ1-1 and V is TRBV27; 7 nucleotides match TRBD1. Trimming at V came to 7 bases and at J to 1 base, leaving 3 bases not matched to a gene. This CDR3 comprises 13 residues. Germline V gene lookup returns CDR1 MNHEY and CDR2 SMNVEV (reference sequence).

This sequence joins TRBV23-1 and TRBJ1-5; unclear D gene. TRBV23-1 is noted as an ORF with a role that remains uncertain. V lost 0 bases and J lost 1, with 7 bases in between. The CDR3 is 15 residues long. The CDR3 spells CASSQSGRSNQPQHF. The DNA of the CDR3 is TGCGCCAGCAGTCAATCCGGGAGGAGCAATCAGCCCCAGCATTTT.

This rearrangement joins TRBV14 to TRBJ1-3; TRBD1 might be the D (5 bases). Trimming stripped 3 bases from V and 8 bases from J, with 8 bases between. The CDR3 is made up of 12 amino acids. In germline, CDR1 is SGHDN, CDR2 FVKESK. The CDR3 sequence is CASSQGQYTIYF. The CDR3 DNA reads TGTGCCAGCAGCCAGGGGCAATACACCATATATTTT.

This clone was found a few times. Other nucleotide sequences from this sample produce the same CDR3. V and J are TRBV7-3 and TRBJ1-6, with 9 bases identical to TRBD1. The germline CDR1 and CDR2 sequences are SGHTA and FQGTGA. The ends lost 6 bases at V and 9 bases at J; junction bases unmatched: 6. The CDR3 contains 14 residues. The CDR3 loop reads CASSLTGGGSPLHF. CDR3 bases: TGTGCCAGCAGTCTCACAGGGGGCGGTTCACCCCTCCACTTT.

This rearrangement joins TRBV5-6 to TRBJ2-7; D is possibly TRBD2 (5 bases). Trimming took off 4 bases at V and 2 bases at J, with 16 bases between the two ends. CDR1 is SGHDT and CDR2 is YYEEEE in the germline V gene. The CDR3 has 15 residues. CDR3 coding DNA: TGTGCCAGCAGCATAACTAGACATTGGCCCTACGAGCAGTACTTC. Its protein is CASSITRHWPYEQYF.

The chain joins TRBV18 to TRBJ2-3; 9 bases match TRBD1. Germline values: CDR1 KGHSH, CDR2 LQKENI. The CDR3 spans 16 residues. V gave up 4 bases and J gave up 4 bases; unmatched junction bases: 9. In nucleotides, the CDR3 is TGTGCCAGCTCACAAGATACAGGGGGCGCGGCAGATACGCAGTATTTT. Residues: CASSQDTGGAADTQYF. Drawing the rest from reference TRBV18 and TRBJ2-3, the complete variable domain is NAGVMQNPRHLVRRRGQEARLRCSPMKGHSHVYWYRQLPEEGLKFMVYLQKENIIDESGMPKERFSAEFPKEGPSILRIQQVVRGDSAAYFCASSQDTGGAADTQYFGPGTRLTVL.

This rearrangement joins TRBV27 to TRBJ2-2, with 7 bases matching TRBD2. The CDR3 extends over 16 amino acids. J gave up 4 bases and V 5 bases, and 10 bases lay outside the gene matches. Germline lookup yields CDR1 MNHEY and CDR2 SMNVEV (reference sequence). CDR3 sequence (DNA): TGTGCCAGCAGTCCAAGGGCGGGAGTCAGCACCGGGGAGCTGTTTTTT. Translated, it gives CASSPRAGVSTGELFF.

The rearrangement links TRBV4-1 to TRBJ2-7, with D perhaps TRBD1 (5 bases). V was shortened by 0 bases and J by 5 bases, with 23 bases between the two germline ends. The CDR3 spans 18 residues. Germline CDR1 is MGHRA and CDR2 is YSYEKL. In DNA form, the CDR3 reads TGCGCCAGCAGCCAAGATCCCCTGGTGTGGGGCCCTCGCCACGAGCAGTACTTC. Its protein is CASSQDPLVWGPRHEQYF.

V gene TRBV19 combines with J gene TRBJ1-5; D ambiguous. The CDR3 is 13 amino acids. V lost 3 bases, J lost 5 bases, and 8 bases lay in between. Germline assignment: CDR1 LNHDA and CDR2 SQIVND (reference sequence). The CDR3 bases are TGTGCCAGTAGTATGAGTCCGGATCAGCCCCAGCATTTT. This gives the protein CASSMSPDQPQHF.

The CDR3 nucleotides read TGTGCCAGCAGCCACCGCAACCGGGACTCCTCCTACGAGCAGTACTTC. Translating it yields CASSHRNRDSSYEQYF. The genes are TRBV7-8 and TRBJ2-7, with TRBD2 as a possible D gene (6 bases). The V and J ends lost 5 bases and 0 bases respectively, with 17 bases between them. In germline, CDR1 is SGHVS, CDR2 FQNEAQ. The CDR3 covers 16 residues.

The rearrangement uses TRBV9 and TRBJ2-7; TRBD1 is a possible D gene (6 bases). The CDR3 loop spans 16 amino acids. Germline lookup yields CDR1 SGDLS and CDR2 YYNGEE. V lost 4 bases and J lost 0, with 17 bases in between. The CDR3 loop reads CASSKSGQISSYEQYF. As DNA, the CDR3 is TGTGCCAGCAGCAAAAGCGGACAGATCAGCTCCTACGAGCAGTACTTC.

CDR3 amino acids: CASSVGLAGGLYSYEQYF. The CDR3 coding sequence is TGTGCCAGCAGCGTGGGACTAGCGGGAGGTTTATACTCCTACGAGCAGTACTTC. The rearrangement uses TRBV5-4 and TRBJ2-7; 15 bases align to TRBD2. This CDR3 has 18 amino acids. With V trimmed by 4 bases and J by 0 bases, 8 bases remained unmatched. Germline V gene data show CDR1 as SGHNT and CDR2 as YYREEE (reference sequence). The variable domain in full, completed from reference TRBV5-4 and TRBJ2-7, reads ETGVTQSPTHLIKTRGQQVTLRCSSQSGHNTVSWYQQALGQGPQFIFQYYREEENGRGNFPPRFSGLQFPNYSSELNVNALELDDSALYLCASSVGLAGGLYSYEQYFGPGTRLTVT.

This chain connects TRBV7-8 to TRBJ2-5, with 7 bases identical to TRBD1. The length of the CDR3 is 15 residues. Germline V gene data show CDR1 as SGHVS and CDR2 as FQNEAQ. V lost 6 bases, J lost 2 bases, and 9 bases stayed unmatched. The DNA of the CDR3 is TGTGCCAGCAGACTCCGGGACAGCCTACAAGAGACCCAGTACTTC. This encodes CASRLRDSLQETQYF.